One and the same sample provided the 25 T cell receptor beta chains below, sequenced in a study of cytomegalovirus exposure and HLA in healthy donors. Only in-frame clones appear in the TCRdb table, and some are missing; sequencing was by immunoSEQ multiplex PCR. Among around 160,000 clones listed, 88% were seen once. What was sequenced was PBMCs. The receptors originated from a man aged 18 to 35 in good health and CMV-seronegative.

V usage is TRBV5-1 and J usage is TRBJ2-5; 7 bases are a match to TRBD1. The CDR3 consists of 14 residues. Trimming at V came to 2 bases and at J to 3 bases, leaving 4 bases not matched to a gene. The germline V gene has CDR1 SGHRS and CDR2 YFSETQ. In DNA, the CDR3 is TGCGCCAGCAGCTTCCGACAGGGAAAAGAGACCCAGTACTTC. Translation: CASSFRQGKETQYF.

The V call is TRBV4-1, the J call TRBJ2-2, with D unclear. The V and J ends lost 1 base and 1 base respectively, with 4 bases between them. This CDR3 comprises 14 residues. CDR1 MGHRA and CDR2 YSYEKL come from the germline V gene. In DNA, the CDR3 is TGCGCCAGCAGCCAAGCACTGAACACCGGGGAGCTGTTTTTT. Its protein product is CASSQALNTGELFF.

The chain links TRBV7-8 to TRBJ2-5, with 8 nucleotides matching TRBD2. The CDR3 length is 17 residues. Trimming at V came to 3 bases and at J to 4 bases, leaving 13 bases not matched to a gene. Germline CDR1 reads SGHVS; CDR2 reads FQNEAQ. The CDR3 loop reads CASSLGLVGLVGETQYF. Written as DNA, the CDR3 is TGTGCCAGCAGCTTGGGACTAGTAGGTTTGGTTGGAGAGACCCAGTACTTC.

This chain joins TRBV6-1 and TRBJ1-5; tentatively, D is TRBD1 (6 bases). The CDR3 sequence is 13 residues long. In germline, CDR1 is MNHNS, CDR2 SASEGT. Trimming pared 4 bases from V and 5 bases from J, leaving 9 bases between. The CDR3 here is CASSGAGDQPQHF. DNA for the CDR3: TGTGCCAGCAGTGGGGCAGGGGATCAGCCCCAGCATTTT.

The sample holds one count of this clone. The V and J genes are TRBV27 and TRBJ2-3; 7 bases fit TRBD2. The length of the CDR3 is 16 residues. From germline, CDR1 is MNHEY and CDR2 SMNVEV (reference sequence). V dropped 0 bases and J dropped 4; count of bases not matched to a gene: 7. This chain's CDR3 is CASSLSGGLYADTQYF. The CDR3, as DNA: TGTGCCAGCAGTTTATCGGGGGGACTATACGCAGATACGCAGTATTTT.

The chain links TRBV6-4 to TRBJ2-3, with 9 bases that match TRBD2. V shed 3 bases, J shed 5 bases, and the junction held 6 bases outside the gene matches. The germline V gene has CDR1 MRHNA and CDR2 SNTAGT. The CDR3 has 15 residues. Here the CDR3 reads CASSELAGDRDTQYF. The CDR3 coding sequence is TGTGCCAGCAGTGAGTTAGCGGGAGACCGAGATACGCAGTATTTT.

The V gene is TRBV19, the J gene TRBJ2-2; the D gene is possibly TRBD2 (6 bases). CDR3 length: 15 residues. The V gene's germline CDR1 is LNHDA and CDR2 SQIVND (reference sequence). V gave up 5 bases and J gave up 2 bases, with 12 bases separating them. The CDR3 DNA reads as TGTGCCAGTAGTTCTTGGGGGGTTAACACCGGGGAGCTGTTTTTT. Encoded protein: CASSSWGVNTGELFF.

The V gene is TRBV11-1, the J gene TRBJ2-5; D not resolved. The CDR3 loop spans 15 amino acids. The V end was cut by 1 base, the J end by 2 bases, with 11 bases between. In germline, CDR1 is SGHAT, CDR2 FQDESV (reference sequence). The CDR3 region is CASSLVNGRQETQYF. The CDR3, as DNA: TGTGCCAGCAGCTTAGTAAATGGCAGACAAGAGACCCAGTACTTC.

The V and J genes are TRBV11-3 and TRBJ2-3, with 12 nucleotides matching TRBD1. This CDR3 comprises 15 residues. The V gene end was trimmed by 5 bases and the J gene end by 4 bases; junction bases not matched to a gene: 4. Germline V lookup: CDR1 SGHNT, CDR2 YENEEA. Written as DNA, the CDR3 is TGTGCCAGCAGCCCCGGGACAGGGGGCGCAGATACGCAGTATTTT. Protein: CASSPGTGGADTQYF. The full variable domain, rest sourced from reference TRBV11-3 and TRBJ2-3, is EAGVVQSPRYKIIEKKQPVAFWCNPISGHNTLYWYLQNLGQGPELLIRYENEEAVDDSQLPKDRFSAERLKGVDSTLKIQPAELGDSAVYLCASSPGTGGADTQYFGPGTRLTVL.

V usage is TRBV28 and J usage is TRBJ1-4; D is unresolved. The CDR3 length is 11 residues. Germline values: CDR1 MDHEN, CDR2 SYDVKM. The V gene lost 8 bases and the J gene lost 10 bases, with 11 bases spanning the gap. CDR3 DNA: TGTGCCAGCCGCTCCGGGGTAAAACTGTTTTTT. It encodes CASRSGVKLFF.

This chain links TRBV7-2 with TRBJ2-3, with TRBD2 matching over 12 bases. V dropped 5 bases and J dropped 7; count of bases not matched to a gene: 7. Germline V CDR1 and CDR2: SGHTA, FQGNSA. This CDR3 contains 15 residues. The CDR3, as DNA: TGTGCCAGCAGCCTTCTAGCGGGAGGGCCGAATACGCAGTATTTT. It codes for CASSLLAGGPNTQYF.

The chain links TRBV6-1 to TRBJ1-5; D is perhaps TRBD1 (5 bases). V was clipped by 10 bases and J by 0 bases, with 13 bases between them. The CDR3 has 14 residues. Germline V gene data show CDR1 as MNHNS and CDR2 as SASEGT. Written as DNA, the CDR3 is TGTGCCACAACGGGGGACTATAGCAATCAGCCCCAGCATTTT. Amino acid sequence: CATTGDYSNQPQHF.

The CDR3 protein is CASSPTGPGYGYTF. The CDR3 DNA is TGTGCCAGCAGCCCGACAGGTCCAGGATATGGCTACACCTTC. The V and J genes are TRBV7-2 and TRBJ1-2, with a possible D match to TRBD1 (6 bases). Germline values: CDR1 SGHTA, CDR2 FQGNSA. There are 14 residues in the CDR3. The V end lost 5 bases, the J end lost 5 bases, and 15 bases lay between the germline ends.

The J gene is TRBJ2-7, the V gene TRBV27; D is undetermined. The CDR3 length is 12 residues. Germline V gene lookup returns CDR1 MNHEY and CDR2 SMNVEV (reference sequence). V was pared by 6 bases and J by 4 bases, with 10 bases between. The CDR3 region is CASRGPGYEQYF. CDR3 nucleotides: TGTGCCAGCAGGGGTCCCGGGTACGAGCAGTACTTC.

This chain uses TRBV7-2 with TRBJ2-3; 14 bases agree with TRBD2. CDR1 is SGHTA, CDR2 FQGNSA, per germline. V shed 2 bases and J 2 bases; nucleotides not matched to a gene: 9. The CDR3 extends over 19 amino acids. The CDR3 sequence: CASSLLSTSGRAATDTQYF. DNA for the CDR3: TGTGCCAGCAGCTTACTATCGACTAGCGGGAGGGCCGCCACAGATACGCAGTATTTT. The full variable domain, its missing parts supplied by reference TRBV7-2 and TRBJ2-3, is GAGVSQSPSNKVTEKGKDVELRCDPISGHTALYWYRQSLGQGLEFLIYFQGNSAPDKSGLPSDRFSAERTGGSVSTLTIQRTQQEDSAVYLCASSLLSTSGRAATDTQYFGPGTRLTVL.

The table lists this clone with a count of one. The V gene is TRBV11-2, the J gene TRBJ2-1; maybe TRBD2 (6 bases). Germline CDR1 and CDR2: SGHAT and FQNNGV. The CDR3 contains 15 residues. The V and J ends lost 5 bases and 9 bases respectively, with 20 bases between them. The CDR3 loop reads CASSRMTSLNFEQFF. CDR3 nucleotides: TGTGCCAGCAGCCGCATGACTAGTCTTAATTTTGAGCAGTTCTTC.

V and J are TRBV6-1 and TRBJ2-3, with D possibly matching TRBD1 (6 bases). CDR1 and CDR2 (germline): MNHNS, SASEGT. The V and J ends lost 3 bases and 3 bases respectively, with 16 bases between them. The CDR3 is 16 amino acids. CDR3 nucleotides: TGTGCCAGCAGTGATGCAACAGGGAAGTGGACAGATACGCAGTATTTT. Its protein product is CASSDATGKWTDTQYF.

The CDR3 DNA sequence: TGCAGTGCTAGCATGGGCTACGAGCAGTACGTC. The encoded protein is CSASMGYEQYV. The chain couples TRBV20-1 to TRBJ2-7; D unclear. This CDR3 spans 11 amino acids. V lost 3 bases and J 3 bases, leaving 6 bases between the germline ends. CDR1 DFQATT and CDR2 SNEGSKA come from the germline V gene (reference sequence).

J is TRBJ2-7 and V is TRBV5-1; 8 bases are a match to TRBD1. J lost 3 bases, V lost 0 bases, and 5 bases had no gene match. The CDR3 runs to 15 residues. Germline V lookup: CDR1 SGHRS, CDR2 YFSETQ. This CDR3 is CASSLGGQVGYEQYV. DNA of the CDR3: TGCGCCAGCAGCTTGGGGGGACAGGTCGGCTACGAGCAGTACGTC.

V usage is TRBV4-3 and J usage is TRBJ1-2; D remains ambiguous. CDR1 is LGHNA, CDR2 YSLEER, per germline. There are 13 residues in the CDR3. V was trimmed by 4 bases and J by 6 bases, leaving 12 bases between them. The CDR3 is CASSRGWMDGYTF. The CDR3 DNA follows: TGCGCCAGCAGCCGCGGGTGGATGGATGGCTACACCTTC.

J is TRBJ2-2 and V is TRBV4-1; tentatively, D is TRBD2 (5 bases). The V end was cut by 0 bases, the J end by 6 bases, with 14 bases between. Germline CDR1 is MGHRA and CDR2 is YSYEKL. The CDR3 has 16 amino acids. CDR3 nucleotides: TGCGCCAGCAGCCAAGATCGGACGGCGGGTCCCGGGGAGCTGTTTTTT. Protein sequence: CASSQDRTAGPGELFF.

This clone was detected once. This rearrangement joins TRBV27 to TRBJ2-7; weak D call: TRBD1 (5 bases). V lost 0 bases, J lost 3 bases, and 15 bases lay in between. The CDR3 extends over 16 amino acids. Germline CDR1 and CDR2: MNHEY and SMNVEV (reference sequence). The CDR3, as DNA: TGTGCCAGCAGTTTATCTCTCGTGGCAGGGCTCTACGAGCAGTACTTC. Amino acid sequence: CASSLSLVAGLYEQYF.

V and J are TRBV27 and TRBJ1-1, with a possible D match to TRBD1 (6 bases). This CDR3 comprises 15 residues. V was trimmed by 6 bases and J by 4 bases, leaving 18 bases between them. The germline CDR1 and CDR2 sequences are MNHEY and SMNVEV (reference sequence). The CDR3 DNA reads as TGTGCCAGCAGCCCCGAACAGGGTCCGGGCACTGAAGCTTTCTTT. Translation: CASSPEQGPGTEAFF.

Only one count was recorded for this clone. One end of the junction varies from germline; a read error may be responsible. The V call is TRBV7-7, the J call TRBJ2-3, with D tentatively TRBD2 (5 bases). Looked up from germline, CDR1 is SSHAT and CDR2 is FNYEAQ (reference sequence). The CDR3 is 13 residues long. For the CDR3, the DNA is TGTGCTAGCAGCTTGGATAGCGTCGATACGCAGTATTTT. Protein product: CASSLDSVDTQYF. Full variable domain (outside the CDR3, taken from reference TRBV7-7 and TRBJ2-3): GAGVSQSPRYKVTKRGQDVTLRCDPISSHATLYWYQQALGQGPEFLTYFNYEAQPDKSGLPSDRFSAERPEGSISTLTIQRTEQRDSAMYRCASSLDSVDTQYFGPGTRLTVL.

The chain is built from TRBV10-1 and TRBJ2-2; 9 bases are a match to TRBD2. CDR1 and CDR2 (germline): WNHNN, SYGVQD (reference sequence). V trimming: 6 bases; J trimming: 4 bases; junction bases outside the gene matches: 12. This CDR3 contains 17 residues. CDR3 in amino acids: CASRNSISGGITGELFF. Here the CDR3 DNA reads TGCGCCAGCAGGAATTCTATCAGCGGGGGGATCACCGGGGAGCTGTTTTTT.